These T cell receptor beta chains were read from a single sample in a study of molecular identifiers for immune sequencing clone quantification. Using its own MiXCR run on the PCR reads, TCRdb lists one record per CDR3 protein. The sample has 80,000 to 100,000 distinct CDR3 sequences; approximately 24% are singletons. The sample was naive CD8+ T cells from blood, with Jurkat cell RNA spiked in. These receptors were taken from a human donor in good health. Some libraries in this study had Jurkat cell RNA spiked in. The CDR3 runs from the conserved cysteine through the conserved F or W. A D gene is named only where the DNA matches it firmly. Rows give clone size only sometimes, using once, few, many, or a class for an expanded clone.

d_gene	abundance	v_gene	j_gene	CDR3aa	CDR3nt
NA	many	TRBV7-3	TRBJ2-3	CASSSRAGILDTQYF	TGTGCCAGCAGCTCACGGGCGGGAATTCTAGATACGCAGTATTTT
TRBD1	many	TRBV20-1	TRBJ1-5	CSALGQGASQPQHF	TGCAGTGCTCTAGGACAGGGGGCGAGTCAGCCCCAGCATTTT
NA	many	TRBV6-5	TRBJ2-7	CASSYGDEQYF	TGTGCCAGCAGTTACGGAGACGAGCAGTACTTC
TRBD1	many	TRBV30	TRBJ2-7	CAWSVGDRGYHEQYF	TGTGCCTGGAGTGTAGGGGACAGGGGTTACCACGAGCAGTACTTC
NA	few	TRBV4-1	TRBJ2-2	CASSQVLGPGELFF	TGCGCCAGCAGCCAAGTTCTGGGACCCGGGGAGCTGTTTTTT
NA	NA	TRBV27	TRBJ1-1	CASVAFTMEAFF	TGTGCCAGCGTCGCGTTCACAATGGAAGCTTTCTTT
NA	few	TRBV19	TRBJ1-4	CASSLRNEKLFF	TGTGCCAGTAGTTTACGTAATGAAAAACTGTTTTTT
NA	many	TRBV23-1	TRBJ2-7	CASRSRTDGYEQYF	TGCGCCAGCCGATCCAGGACGGATGGCTACGAGCAGTACTTC
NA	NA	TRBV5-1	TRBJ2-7	CASSKTGSGLGEQYF	TGCGCCAGCAGTAAGACAGGCTCAGGACTGGGGGAGCAGTACTTC
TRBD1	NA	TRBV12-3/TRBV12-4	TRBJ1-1	CASSNRGDGTEAFF	TGTGCCAGCAGTAACAGGGGGGACGGGACTGAAGCTTTCTTT
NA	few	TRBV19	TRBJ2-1	CASSIALADEQFF	TGTGCCAGTAGTATCGCTTTGGCCGATGAGCAGTTCTTC
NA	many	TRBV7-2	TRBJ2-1	CASSFSPGTASYNEQFF	TGTGCCAGCAGCTTCTCACCCGGGACCGCTTCCTACAATGAGCAGTTCTTC
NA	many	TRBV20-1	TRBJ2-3	CSAGGQERGPSTDTQYF	TGCAGTGCCGGGGGTCAGGAGAGGGGGCCCAGCACAGATACGCAGTATTTT
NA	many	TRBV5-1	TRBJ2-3	CASRFTSTDTQYF	TGCGCCAGCAGATTTACTAGCACAGATACGCAGTATTTT
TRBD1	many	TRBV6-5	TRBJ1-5	CASRHQGDSNQPQHF	TGTGCCAGCAGACATCAGGGGGATAGCAATCAGCCCCAGCATTTT
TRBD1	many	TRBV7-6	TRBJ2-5	CASSTWTGGNQETQYF	TGTGCCAGCAGCACGTGGACAGGGGGCAACCAAGAGACCCAGTACTTC
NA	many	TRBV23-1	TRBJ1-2	CASSQSPLVTRRSGYTF	TGCGCCAGCAGTCAATCTCCTCTCGTTACCCGGCGGTCTGGCTACACCTTC
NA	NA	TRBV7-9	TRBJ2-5	CASSSLVERRLTKETQYF	TGTGCCAGCAGCTCCCTCGTCGAGCGGCGACTGACAAAAGAGACCCAGTACTTC
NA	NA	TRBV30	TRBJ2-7	CAWSGAATYEQYF	TGTGCCTGGAGTGGGGCGGCTACCTACGAGCAGTACTTC
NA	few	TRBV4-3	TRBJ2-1	CASSPDLPNEQFF	TGCGCCAGCAGCCCGGACCTCCCCAATGAGCAGTTCTTC
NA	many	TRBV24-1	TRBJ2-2	CATSETNTGELFF	TGTGCCACCAGTGAAACAAACACCGGGGAGCTGTTTTTT
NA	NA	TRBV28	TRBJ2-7	CASTNPQDYEQYF	TGTGCCAGCACCAACCCACAGGACTACGAGCAGTACTTC
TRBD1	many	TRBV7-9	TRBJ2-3	CASSLEAGGPDTQYF	TGTGCCAGCAGCTTAGAGGCAGGGGGCCCAGATACGCAGTATTTT
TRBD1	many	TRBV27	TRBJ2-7	CASGRDSSYYEQYF	TGTGCCAGCGGCCGGGACAGTAGTTACTACGAGCAGTACTTC
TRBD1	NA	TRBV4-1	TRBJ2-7	CASSQVTGEYYEQYF	TGCGCCAGCAGCCAAGTCACAGGGGAGTACTACGAGCAGTACTTC
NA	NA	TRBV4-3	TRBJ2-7	CASSQQRLSSYEQHF	TGCGCCAGCAGCCAGCAGCGGCTAAGCTCCTACGAGCAGCACTTC
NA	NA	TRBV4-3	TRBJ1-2	CASSRIGRQGPTDGYTF	TGCGCCAGCAGCCGCATTGGGCGGCAGGGACCTACCGATGGCTACACCTTC
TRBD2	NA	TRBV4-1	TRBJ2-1	CASSLTSVGAPYNEQFF	TGCGCCAGCAGCCTCACTAGCGTGGGTGCCCCCTACAATGAGCAGTTCTTC
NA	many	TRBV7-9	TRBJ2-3	CASSSTISTDTQYF	TGTGCCAGCAGCTCCACTATAAGCACAGATACGCAGTATTTT
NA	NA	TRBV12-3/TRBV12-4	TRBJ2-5	CVSSSMTGRVETQYF	TGTGTCAGCAGTTCCATGACAGGGAGGGTAGAGACCCAGTACTTC
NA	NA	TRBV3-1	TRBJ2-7	CASSQGTSSYEQYF	TGTGCCAGCAGCCAAGGAACCTCCTCCTACGAGCAGTACTTC